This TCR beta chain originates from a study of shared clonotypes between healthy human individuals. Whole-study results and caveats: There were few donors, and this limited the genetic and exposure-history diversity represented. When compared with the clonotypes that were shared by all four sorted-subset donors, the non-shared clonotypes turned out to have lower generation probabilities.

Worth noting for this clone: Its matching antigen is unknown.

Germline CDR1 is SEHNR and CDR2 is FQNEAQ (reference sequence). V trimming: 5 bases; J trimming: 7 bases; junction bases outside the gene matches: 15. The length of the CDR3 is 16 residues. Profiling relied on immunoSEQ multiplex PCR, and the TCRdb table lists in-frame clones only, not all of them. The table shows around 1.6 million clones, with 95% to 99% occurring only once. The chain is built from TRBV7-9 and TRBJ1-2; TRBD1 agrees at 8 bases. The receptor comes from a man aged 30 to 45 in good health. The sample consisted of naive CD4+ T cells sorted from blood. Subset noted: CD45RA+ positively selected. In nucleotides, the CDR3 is TGTGCCAGCAGCCAGGGGGCGGGTACCCAACTAACTGGCTACACCTTC. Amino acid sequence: CASSQGAGTQLTGYTF.